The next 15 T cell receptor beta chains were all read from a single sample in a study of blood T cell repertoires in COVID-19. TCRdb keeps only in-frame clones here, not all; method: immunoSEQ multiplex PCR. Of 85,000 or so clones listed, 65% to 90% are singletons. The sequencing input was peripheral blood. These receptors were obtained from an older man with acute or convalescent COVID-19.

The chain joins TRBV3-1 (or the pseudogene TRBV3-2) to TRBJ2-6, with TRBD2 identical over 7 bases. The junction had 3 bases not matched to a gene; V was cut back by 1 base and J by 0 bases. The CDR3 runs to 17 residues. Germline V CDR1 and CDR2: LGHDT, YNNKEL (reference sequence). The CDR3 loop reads CASSQGLADSGANVLTF. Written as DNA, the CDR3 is TGTGCCAGCAGCCAAGGGCTAGCGGACTCTGGGGCCAACGTCCTGACTTTC.

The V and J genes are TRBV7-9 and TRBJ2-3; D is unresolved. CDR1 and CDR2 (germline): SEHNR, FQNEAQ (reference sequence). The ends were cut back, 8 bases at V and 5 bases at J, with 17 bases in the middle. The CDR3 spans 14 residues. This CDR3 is CASDNRQLGDTQYF. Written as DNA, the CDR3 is TGTGCCAGCGACAATCGACAATTAGGAGATACGCAGTATTTT.

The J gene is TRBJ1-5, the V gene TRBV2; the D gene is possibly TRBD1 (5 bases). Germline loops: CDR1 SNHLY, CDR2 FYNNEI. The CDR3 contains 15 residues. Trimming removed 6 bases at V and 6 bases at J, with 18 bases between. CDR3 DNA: TGTGCCAGCAGCGGACGGGGGGGTAACGCTCAGCCCCAGCATTTT. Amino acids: CASSGRGGNAQPQHF. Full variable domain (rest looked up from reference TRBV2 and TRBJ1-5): EPEVTQTPSHQVTQMGQEVILRCVPISNHLYFYWYRQILGQKVEFLVSFYNNEISEKSEIFDDQFSVERPDGSNFTLKIRSTKLEDSAMYFCASSGRGGNAQPQHFGDGTRLSIL.

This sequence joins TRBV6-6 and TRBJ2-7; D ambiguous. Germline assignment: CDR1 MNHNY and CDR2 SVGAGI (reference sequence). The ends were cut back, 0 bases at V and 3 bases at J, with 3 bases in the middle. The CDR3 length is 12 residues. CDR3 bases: TGTGCCAGCAGTTACTCCAACTACGAGCAGTACTTC. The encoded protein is CASSYSNYEQYF.

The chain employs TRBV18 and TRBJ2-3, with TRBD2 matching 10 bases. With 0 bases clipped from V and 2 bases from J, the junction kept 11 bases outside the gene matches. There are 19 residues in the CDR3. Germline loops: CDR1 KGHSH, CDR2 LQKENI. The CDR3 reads CASSPPASGRLFYTDTQYF. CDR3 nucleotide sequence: TGTGCCAGCTCACCACCGGCTAGCGGGAGATTATTTTACACAGATACGCAGTATTTT.

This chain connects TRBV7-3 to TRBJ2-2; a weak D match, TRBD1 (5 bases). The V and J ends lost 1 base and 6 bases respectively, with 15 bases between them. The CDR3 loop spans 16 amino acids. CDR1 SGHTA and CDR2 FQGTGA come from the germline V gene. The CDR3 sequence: CASSLNSGSGAGELFF. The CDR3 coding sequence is TGTGCCAGCAGCTTAAATTCAGGGTCTGGCGCCGGGGAGCTGTTTTTT. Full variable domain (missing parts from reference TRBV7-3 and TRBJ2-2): GAGVSQTPSNKVTEKGKYVELRCDPISGHTALYWYRQSLGQGPEFLIYFQGTGAADDSGLPNDRFFAVRPEGSVSTLKIQRTERGDSAVYLCASSLNSGSGAGELFFGEGSRLTVL.

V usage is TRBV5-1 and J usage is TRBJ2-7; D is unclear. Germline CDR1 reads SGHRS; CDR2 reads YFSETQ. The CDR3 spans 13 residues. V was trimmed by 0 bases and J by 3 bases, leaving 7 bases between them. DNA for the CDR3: TGCGCCAGCAGCTTGGTTGGCCGCTACGAGCAGTACTTC. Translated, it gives CASSLVGRYEQYF. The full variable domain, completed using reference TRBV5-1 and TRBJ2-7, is KAGVTQTPRYLIKTRGQQVTLSCSPISGHRSVSWYQQTPGQGLQFLFEYFSETQRNKGNFPGRFSGRQFSNSRSEMNVSTLELGDSALYLCASSLVGRYEQYFGPGTRLTVT.

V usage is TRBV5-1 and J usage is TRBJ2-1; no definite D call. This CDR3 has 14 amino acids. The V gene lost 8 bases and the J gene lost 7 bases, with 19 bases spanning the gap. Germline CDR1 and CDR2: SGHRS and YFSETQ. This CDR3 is CASSPGGYLNEQFF. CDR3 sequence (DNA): TGCGCCAGTTCTCCCGGCGGCTACTTGAATGAGCAGTTCTTC.

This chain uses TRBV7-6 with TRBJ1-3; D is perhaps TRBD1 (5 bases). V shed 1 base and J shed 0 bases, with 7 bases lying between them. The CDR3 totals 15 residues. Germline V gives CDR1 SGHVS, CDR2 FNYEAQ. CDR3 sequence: CASSLGGASGNTIYF. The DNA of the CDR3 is TGTGCCAGCAGCTTAGGCGGGGCCTCTGGAAACACCATATATTTT.

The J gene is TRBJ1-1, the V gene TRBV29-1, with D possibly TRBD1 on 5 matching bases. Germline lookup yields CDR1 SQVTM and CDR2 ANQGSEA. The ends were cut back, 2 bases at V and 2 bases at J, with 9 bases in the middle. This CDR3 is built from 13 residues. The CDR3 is CSVERQINTEAFF. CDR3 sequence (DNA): TGCAGCGTTGAAAGACAGATTAACACTGAAGCTTTCTTT.

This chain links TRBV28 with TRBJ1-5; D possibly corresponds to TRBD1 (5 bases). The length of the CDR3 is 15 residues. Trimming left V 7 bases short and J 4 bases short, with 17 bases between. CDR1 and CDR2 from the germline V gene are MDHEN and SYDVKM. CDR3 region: CASTNQDTGNQPQHF. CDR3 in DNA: TGTGCCAGCACCAACCAAGATACAGGAAATCAGCCCCAGCATTTT. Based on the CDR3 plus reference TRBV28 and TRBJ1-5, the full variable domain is DVKVTQSSRYLVKRTGEKVFLECVQDMDHENMFWYRQDPGLGLRLIYFSYDVKMKEKGDIPEGYSVSREKKERFSLILESASTNQTSMYLCASTNQDTGNQPQHFGDGTRLSIL.

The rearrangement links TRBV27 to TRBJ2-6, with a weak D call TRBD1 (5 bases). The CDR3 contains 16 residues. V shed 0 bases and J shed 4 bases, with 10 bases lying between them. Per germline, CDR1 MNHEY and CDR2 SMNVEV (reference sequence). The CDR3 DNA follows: TGTGCCAGCAGTTTATCGACCAGGGCGGGGGCCAACGTCCTGACTTTC. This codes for CASSLSTRAGANVLTF.

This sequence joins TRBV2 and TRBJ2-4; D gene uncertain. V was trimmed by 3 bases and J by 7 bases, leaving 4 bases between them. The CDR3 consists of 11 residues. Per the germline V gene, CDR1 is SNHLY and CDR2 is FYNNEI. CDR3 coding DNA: TGTGCCAGCAGTGATCCGAACATTCAGTACTTC. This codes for CASSDPNIQYF.

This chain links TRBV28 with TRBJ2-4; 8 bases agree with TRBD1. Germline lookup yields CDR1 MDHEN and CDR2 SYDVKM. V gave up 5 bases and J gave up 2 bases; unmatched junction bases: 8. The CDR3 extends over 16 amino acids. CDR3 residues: CASSPTGTGPKNIQYF. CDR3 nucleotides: TGTGCCAGCAGTCCAACCGGGACAGGACCCAAAAACATTCAGTACTTC.

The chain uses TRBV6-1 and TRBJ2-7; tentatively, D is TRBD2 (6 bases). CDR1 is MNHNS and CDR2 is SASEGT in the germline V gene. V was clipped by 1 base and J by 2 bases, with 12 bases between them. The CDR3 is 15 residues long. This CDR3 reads CASSEGFGGAYEQYF. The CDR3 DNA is TGTGCCAGCAGTGAAGGTTTCGGGGGTGCCTACGAGCAGTACTTC.